The 6 T cell receptor beta chains given below trace back to one sample, sequenced in a study of blood T cells in healthy people across ages. A J-beta primer mix and a sample-barcoded 5' primer were used in a second PCR of about 7 to 11 cycles. Using its own MiXCR run on the 5' RACE reads, TCRdb lists one record per CDR3 protein. The top ten clones hold around 21% of a sample with 700,000 to 1,000,000 distinct CDR3 sequences, more than 40% of them seen once. Specimen: blood. The origin of the receptors is a man between 60 and 75 years old in good health.

The chain joins TRBV13 to TRBJ1-2; D gene ambiguous. V was trimmed by 1 base and J by 0 bases, leaving 6 bases between them. This CDR3 has 14 amino acids. Germline V gives CDR1 PRHDT, CDR2 FYEKMQ (reference sequence). The chain's CDR3 is CASSLVNANYGYTF. CDR3 nucleotides: TGTGCCAGCAGCTTAGTGAACGCTAACTATGGCTACACCTTC.

This clonotype has a handful of counts. The gene calls are TRBV7-9 and TRBJ2-1; 7 nucleotides line up with TRBD1. This CDR3 is 15 amino acids long. The V gene's germline CDR1 is SEHNR and CDR2 FQNEAQ (reference sequence). Trimming cost V 3 bases and J 7 bases; bases outside gene matches: 9. The CDR3 DNA is TGTGCCAGCAGCTTCCAGAAGGGGGCCGAGAATGAGCAGTTCTTC. It encodes CASSFQKGAENEQFF.

This clonotype was observed a handful of times. The V gene is TRBV12-3 or TRBV12-4, the J gene TRBJ2-5; D remains unclear. Trimming stripped 7 bases from V and 5 bases from J, with 11 bases between. CDR3 length equals 12 residues. Here the CDR3 DNA reads TGTGCCAGCAACTCATGGGGTGAGACCCAGTACTTC. Its protein is CASNSWGETQYF.

Turning to this clonotype: An end of the junction does not agree with germline; a read error may underlie this. This rearrangement joins TRBV4-3 to TRBJ2-7; D assignment may be TRBD1 or TRBD2 (5 bases each). In germline, CDR1 is LGHNA, CDR2 YSLEER. This CDR3 region has 14 residues. CDR3 sequence (DNA): TGCGCCGGCAGCCAACAAGAGGGGCCCTACGAGCAGTACTTC. It codes for CAGSQQEGPYEQYF.

The rearrangement links TRBV29-1 to TRBJ1-1; tentatively, D is TRBD1 (6 bases). The CDR3 is made up of 14 amino acids. Germline CDR1 SQVTM, CDR2 ANQGSEA. V was trimmed by 7 bases and J by 4 bases, leaving 19 bases between them. CDR3 nucleotides: TGCAGCGCTCCAACAGGGATGGAGGGCACTGAAGCTTTCTTT. It encodes CSAPTGMEGTEAFF.

The chain uses TRBV12-3 or TRBV12-4 and TRBJ1-1, with a possible D match to TRBD1 (6 bases). This CDR3 has 15 amino acids. The germline V and J ends were trimmed by 7 bases and 7 bases, with 22 bases remaining between them. This chain's CDR3 is CASNFITGTRCEAFF. CDR3 DNA: TGTGCCAGCAATTTCATAACCGGGACAAGATGTGAAGCTTTCTTT.